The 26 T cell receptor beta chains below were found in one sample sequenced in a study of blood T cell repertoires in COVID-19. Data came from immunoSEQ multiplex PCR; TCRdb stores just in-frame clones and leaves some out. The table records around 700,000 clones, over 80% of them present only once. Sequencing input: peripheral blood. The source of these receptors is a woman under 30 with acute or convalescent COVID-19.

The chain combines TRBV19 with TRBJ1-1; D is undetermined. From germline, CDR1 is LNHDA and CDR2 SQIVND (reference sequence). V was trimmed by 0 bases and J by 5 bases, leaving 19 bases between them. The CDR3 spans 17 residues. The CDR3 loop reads CASSIEVRRTSGTEAFF. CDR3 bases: TGTGCCAGTAGTATAGAGGTCAGGCGAACTTCGGGGACTGAAGCTTTCTTT.

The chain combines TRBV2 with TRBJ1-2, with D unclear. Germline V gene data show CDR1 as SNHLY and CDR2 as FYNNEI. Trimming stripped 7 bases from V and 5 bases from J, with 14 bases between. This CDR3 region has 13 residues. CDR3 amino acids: CASTPRSEYGYTF. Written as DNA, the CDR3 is TGTGCCAGCACCCCAAGAAGCGAGTATGGCTACACCTTC.

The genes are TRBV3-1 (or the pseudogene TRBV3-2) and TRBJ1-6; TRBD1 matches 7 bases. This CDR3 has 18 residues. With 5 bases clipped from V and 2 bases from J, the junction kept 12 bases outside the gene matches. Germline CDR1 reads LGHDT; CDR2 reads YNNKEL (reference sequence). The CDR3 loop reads CASSTYRGRPPYNSPLHF. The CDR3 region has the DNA TGTGCCAGCAGCACCTACAGGGGCCGTCCTCCCTATAATTCACCCCTCCACTTT.

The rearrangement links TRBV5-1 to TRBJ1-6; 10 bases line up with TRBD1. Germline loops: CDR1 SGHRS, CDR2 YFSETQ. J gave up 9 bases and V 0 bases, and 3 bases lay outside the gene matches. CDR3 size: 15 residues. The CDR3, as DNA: TGCGCCAGCAGCTTGGCCCGGGACAGGGGTTCACCCCTCCACTTT. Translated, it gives CASSLARDRGSPLHF.

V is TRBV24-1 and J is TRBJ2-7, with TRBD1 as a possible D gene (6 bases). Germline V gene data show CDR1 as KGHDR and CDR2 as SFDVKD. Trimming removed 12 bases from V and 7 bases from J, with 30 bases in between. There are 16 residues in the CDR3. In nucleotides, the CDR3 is TGTGCCCTCCCTAGGGGACACCCAACCACCCTTTGGGAGCAGTACTTC. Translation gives CALPRGHPTTLWEQYF.

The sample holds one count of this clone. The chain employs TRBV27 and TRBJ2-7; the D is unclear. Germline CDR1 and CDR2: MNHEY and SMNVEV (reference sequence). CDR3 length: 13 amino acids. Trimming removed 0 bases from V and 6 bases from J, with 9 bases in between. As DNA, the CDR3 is TGTGCCAGCAGTTTATCGAGCGTGGGCGAGCAGTACTTC. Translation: CASSLSSVGEQYF.

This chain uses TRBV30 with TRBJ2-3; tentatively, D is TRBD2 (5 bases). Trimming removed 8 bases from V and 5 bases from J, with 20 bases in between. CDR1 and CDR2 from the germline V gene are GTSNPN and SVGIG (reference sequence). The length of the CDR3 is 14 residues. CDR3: CAAEVSYGGDTQYF. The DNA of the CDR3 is TGTGCCGCGGAGGTTAGCTACGGCGGAGATACGCAGTATTTT.

CDR3 protein: CASSQIFLSAPLHF. The CDR3 DNA sequence: TGCGCCAGCAGCCAAATTTTTTTGTCGGCACCCCTCCACTTT. V is TRBV4-3 and J is TRBJ1-6; the D is unclear. The V end was cut by 2 bases, the J end by 11 bases, with 13 bases between. This CDR3 contains 14 residues. Looked up from germline, CDR1 is LGHNA and CDR2 is YSLEER.

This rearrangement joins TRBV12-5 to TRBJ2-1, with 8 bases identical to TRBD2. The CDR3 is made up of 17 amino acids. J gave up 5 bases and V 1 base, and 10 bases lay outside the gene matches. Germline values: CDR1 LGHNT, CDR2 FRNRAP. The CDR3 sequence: CASGLALPGLGHNEQFF. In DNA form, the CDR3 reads TGTGCTAGTGGTTTGGCTCTCCCGGGACTAGGCCACAATGAGCAGTTCTTC.

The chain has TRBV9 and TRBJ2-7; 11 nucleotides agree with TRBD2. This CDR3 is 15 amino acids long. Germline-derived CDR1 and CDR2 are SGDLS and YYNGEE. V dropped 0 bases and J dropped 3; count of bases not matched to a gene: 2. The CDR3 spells CASSVGSGGVYEQYF. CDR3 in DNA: TGTGCCAGCAGCGTAGGTAGCGGGGGGGTCTACGAGCAGTACTTC.

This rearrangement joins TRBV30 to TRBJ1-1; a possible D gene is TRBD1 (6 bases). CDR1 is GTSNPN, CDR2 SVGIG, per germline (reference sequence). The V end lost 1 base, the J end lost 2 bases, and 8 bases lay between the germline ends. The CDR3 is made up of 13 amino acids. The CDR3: CAWSDRENTEAFF. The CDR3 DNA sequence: TGTGCCTGGAGTGACAGGGAAAACACTGAAGCTTTCTTT.

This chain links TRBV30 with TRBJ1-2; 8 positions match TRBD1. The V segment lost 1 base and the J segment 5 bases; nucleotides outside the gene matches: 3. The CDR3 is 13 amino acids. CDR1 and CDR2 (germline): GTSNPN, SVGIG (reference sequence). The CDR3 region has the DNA TGTGCCTGGAGTGAGGACAGGGTATATGGCTACACCTTC. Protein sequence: CAWSEDRVYGYTF.

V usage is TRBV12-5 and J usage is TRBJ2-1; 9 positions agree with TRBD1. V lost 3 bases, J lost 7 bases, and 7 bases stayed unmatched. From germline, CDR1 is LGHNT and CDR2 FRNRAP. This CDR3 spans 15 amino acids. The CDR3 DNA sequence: TGTGCTAGTGGTTTTTTAGGGACAGGGTATAATGAGCAGTTCTTC. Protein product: CASGFLGTGYNEQFF.

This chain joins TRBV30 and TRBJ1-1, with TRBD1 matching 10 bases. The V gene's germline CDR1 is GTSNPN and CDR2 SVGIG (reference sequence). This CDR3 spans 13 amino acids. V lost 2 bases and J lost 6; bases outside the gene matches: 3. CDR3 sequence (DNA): TGTGCCTGGAGTCCGGGACAGGGGTCTGAAGCTTTCTTT. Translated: CAWSPGQGSEAFF.

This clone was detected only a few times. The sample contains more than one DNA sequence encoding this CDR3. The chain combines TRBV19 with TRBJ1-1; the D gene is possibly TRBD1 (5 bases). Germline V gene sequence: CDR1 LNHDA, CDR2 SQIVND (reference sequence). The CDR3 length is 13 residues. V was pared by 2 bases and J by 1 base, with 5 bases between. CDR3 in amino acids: CASSIQGNTEAFF. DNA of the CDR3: TGTGCCAGTAGTATACAGGGGAACACTGAAGCTTTCTTT.

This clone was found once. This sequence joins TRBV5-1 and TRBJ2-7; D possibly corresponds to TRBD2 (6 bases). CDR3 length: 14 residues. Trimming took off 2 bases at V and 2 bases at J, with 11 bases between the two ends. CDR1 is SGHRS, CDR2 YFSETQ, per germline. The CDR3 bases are TGCGCCAGCAGCTTAGGAGGGAGGACCTACGAGCAGTACTTC. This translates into CASSLGGRTYEQYF.

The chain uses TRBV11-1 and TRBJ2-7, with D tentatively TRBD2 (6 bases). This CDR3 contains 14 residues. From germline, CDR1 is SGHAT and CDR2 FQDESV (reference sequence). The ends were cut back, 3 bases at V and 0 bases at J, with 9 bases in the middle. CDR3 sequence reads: CASSFDGSSYEQYF. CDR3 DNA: TGTGCCAGCAGCTTTGACGGGAGCTCCTACGAGCAGTACTTC.

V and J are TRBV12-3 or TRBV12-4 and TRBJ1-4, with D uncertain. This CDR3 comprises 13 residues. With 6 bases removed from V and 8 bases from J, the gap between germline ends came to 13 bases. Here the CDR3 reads CASSAGGTEKLFF. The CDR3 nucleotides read TGTGCCAGCAGCGCTGGCGGAACCGAAAAACTGTTTTTT.

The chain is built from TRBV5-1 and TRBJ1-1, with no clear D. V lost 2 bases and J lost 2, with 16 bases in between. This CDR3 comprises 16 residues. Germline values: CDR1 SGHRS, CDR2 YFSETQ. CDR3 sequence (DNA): TGCGCCAGCAGCTTCCCATTCAACACGGGAAACACTGAAGCTTTCTTT. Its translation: CASSFPFNTGNTEAFF.

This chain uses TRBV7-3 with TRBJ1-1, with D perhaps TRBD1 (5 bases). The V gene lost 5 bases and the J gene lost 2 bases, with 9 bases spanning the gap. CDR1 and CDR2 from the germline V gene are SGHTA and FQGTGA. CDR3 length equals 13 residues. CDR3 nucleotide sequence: TGTGCCAGCAGCACCACAGGTAACACTGAAGCTTTCTTT. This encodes CASSTTGNTEAFF.

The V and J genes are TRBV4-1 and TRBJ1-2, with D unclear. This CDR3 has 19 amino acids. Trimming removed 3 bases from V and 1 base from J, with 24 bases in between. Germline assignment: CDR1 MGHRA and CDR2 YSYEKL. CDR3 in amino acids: CASSQPLGGWTEINYGYTF. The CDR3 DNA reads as TGCGCCAGCAGCCAGCCCCTCGGAGGATGGACGGAGATTAACTATGGCTACACCTTC.

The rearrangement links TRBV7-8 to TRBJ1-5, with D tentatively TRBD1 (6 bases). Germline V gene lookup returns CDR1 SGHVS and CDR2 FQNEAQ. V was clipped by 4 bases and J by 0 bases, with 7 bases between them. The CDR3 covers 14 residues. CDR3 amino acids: CASSSQGSNQPQHF. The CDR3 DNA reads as TGTGCCAGCAGCTCACAGGGTAGCAATCAGCCCCAGCATTTT.

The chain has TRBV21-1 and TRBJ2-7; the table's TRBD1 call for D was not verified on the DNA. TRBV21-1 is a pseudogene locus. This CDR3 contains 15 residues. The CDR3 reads CASSKMAGQGCEQYF. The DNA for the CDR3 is TGTGCCAGCAGCAAAATGGCGGGACAGGGTTGCGAGCAGTACTTC.

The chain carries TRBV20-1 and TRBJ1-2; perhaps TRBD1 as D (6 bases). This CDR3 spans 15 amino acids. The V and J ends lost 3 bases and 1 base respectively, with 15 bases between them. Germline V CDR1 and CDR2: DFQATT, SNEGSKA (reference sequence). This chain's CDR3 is CSASSTGKVNYGYTF. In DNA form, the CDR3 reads TGCAGTGCTAGTTCCACAGGGAAAGTTAACTATGGCTACACCTTC.

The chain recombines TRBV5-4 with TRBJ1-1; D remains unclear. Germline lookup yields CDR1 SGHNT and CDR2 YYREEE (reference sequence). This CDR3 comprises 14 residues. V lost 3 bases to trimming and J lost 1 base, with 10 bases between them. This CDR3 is CASSSFTENTEAFF. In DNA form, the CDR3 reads TGTGCCAGCAGCTCTTTTACAGAGAACACTGAAGCTTTCTTT. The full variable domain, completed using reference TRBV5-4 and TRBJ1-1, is ETGVTQSPTHLIKTRGQQVTLRCSSQSGHNTVSWYQQALGQGPQFIFQYYREEENGRGNFPPRFSGLQFPNYSSELNVNALELDDSALYLCASSSFTENTEAFFGQGTRLTVV.

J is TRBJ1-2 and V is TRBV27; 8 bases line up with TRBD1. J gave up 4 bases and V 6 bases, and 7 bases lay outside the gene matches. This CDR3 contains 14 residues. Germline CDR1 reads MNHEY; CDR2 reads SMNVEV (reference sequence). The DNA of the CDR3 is TGTGCCAGCAGCCTCCTAGGGACAGGCTATGGCTACACCTTC. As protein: CASSLLGTGYGYTF.